This T cell receptor (beta chain) is from a study of blood T cell repertoires in COVID-19. The wider study: Sites across the United States, Italy and Spain contributed samples from acute and convalescent COVID-19.

The assay was immunoSEQ multiplex PCR, and TCRdb's table has in-frame clones only and misses some. This repertoire shows about 400,000 clones, 88% found once; its top ten account for approximately 2.1%. This clone was detected once. The CDR3 spans 13 residues. The V end lost 0 bases, the J end lost 4 bases, and 7 bases lay between the germline ends. Germline-derived CDR1 and CDR2 are SGHDT and YYEEEE. The sequenced material came from PBMCs or T cells enriched from blood (not recorded which). This rearrangement joins TRBV5-6 to TRBJ2-5; no reliable D call. This sequence was found in a woman aged 40 to 55 with acute COVID-19. The DNA of the CDR3 is TGTGCCAGCAGCTTGGGAGGTCGAGAGACCCAGTACTTC. This translates into CASSLGGRETQYF. The entire variable domain, with the rest obtained from reference TRBV5-6 and TRBJ2-5, is as follows: DAGVTQSPTHLIKTRGQQVTLRCSPKSGHDTVSWYQQALGQGPQFIFQYYEEEERQRGNFPDRFSGHQFPNYSSELNVNALLLGDSALYLCASSLGGRETQYFGPGTRLLVL.